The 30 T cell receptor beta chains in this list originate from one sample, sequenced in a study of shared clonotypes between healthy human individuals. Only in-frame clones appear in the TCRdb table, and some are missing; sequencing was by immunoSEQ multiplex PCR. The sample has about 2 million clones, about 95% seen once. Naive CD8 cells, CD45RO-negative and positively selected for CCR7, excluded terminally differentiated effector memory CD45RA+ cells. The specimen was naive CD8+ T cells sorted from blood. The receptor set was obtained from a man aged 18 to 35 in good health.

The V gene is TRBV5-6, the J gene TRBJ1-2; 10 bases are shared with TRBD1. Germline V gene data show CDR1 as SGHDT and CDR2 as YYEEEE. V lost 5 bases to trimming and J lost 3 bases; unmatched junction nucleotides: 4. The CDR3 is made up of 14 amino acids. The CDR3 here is CASRAGQGYYGYTF. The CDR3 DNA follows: TGTGCCAGCAGGGCGGGACAGGGGTACTATGGCTACACCTTC.

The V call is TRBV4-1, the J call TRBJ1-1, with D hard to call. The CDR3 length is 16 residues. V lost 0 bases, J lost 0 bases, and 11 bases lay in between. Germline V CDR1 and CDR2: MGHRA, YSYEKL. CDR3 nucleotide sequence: TGCGCCAGCAGCCAAGATTGGGCAGCCATGAACACTGAAGCTTTCTTT. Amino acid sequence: CASSQDWAAMNTEAFF.

CDR3 bases: TGTGCCACCAGCAGGGACGGTAGCTACGAGCAGTACTTC. Its protein product is CATSRDGSYEQYF. The chain recombines TRBV15 with TRBJ2-7; no clear D. Trimming cost V 3 bases and J 3 bases, with 9 bases left between them. Per germline, CDR1 LNHNV and CDR2 YYDKDF (reference sequence). This CDR3 is built from 13 residues.

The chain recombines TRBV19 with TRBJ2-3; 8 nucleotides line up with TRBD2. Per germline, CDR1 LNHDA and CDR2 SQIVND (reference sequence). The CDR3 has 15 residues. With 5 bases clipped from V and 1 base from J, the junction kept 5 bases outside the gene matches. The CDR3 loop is CASSSRAGGTDTQYF. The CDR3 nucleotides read TGTGCCAGTAGTTCGCGAGCGGGAGGCACAGATACGCAGTATTTT.

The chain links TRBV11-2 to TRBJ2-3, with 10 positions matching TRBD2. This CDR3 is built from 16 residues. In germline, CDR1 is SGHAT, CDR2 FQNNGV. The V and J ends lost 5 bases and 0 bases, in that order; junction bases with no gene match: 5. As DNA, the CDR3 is TGTGCCAGCAGCAGGACTAGCGGCTGGAGCACAGATACGCAGTATTTT. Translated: CASSRTSGWSTDTQYF.

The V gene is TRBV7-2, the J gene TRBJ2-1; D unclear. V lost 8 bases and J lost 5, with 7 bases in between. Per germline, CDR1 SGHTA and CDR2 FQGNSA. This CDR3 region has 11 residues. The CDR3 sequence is CASDPDNEQFF. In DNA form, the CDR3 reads TGTGCCAGCGACCCCGACAATGAGCAGTTCTTC.

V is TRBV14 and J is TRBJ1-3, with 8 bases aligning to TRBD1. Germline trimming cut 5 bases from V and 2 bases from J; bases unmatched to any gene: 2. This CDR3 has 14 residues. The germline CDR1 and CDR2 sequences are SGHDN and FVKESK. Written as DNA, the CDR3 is TGTGCCAGCAGCGAACAGGGGGCTGGAAACACCATATATTTT. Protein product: CASSEQGAGNTIYF.

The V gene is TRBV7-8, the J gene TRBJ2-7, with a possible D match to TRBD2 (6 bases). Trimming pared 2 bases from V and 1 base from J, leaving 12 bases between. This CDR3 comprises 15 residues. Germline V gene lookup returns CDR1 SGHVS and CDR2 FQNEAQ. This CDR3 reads CASSLYGGLSYEQYF. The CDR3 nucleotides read TGTGCCAGCAGCTTATACGGGGGTCTATCCTACGAGCAGTACTTC. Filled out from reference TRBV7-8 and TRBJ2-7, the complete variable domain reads GAGVSQSPRYKVAKRGQDVALRCDPISGHVSLFWYQQALGQGPEFLTYFQNEAQLDKSGLPSDRFFAERPEGSVSTLKIQRTQQEDSAVYLCASSLYGGLSYEQYFGPGTRLTVT.

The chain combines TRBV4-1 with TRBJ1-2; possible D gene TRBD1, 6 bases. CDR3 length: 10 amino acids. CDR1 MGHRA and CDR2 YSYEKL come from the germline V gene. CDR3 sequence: CASGDYGYTF. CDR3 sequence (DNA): TGCGCTTCAGGGGACTATGGCTACACCTTC.

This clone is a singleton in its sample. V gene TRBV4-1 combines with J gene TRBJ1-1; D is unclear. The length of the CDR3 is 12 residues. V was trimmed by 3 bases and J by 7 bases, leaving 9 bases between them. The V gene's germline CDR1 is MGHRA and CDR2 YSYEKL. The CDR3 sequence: CASSQRAGEAFF. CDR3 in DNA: TGCGCCAGCAGCCAGAGGGCGGGTGAAGCTTTCTTT.

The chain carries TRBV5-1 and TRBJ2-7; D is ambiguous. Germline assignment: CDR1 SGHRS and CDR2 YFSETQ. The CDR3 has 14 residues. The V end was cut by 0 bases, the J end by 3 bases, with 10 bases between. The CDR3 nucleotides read TGCGCCAGCAGCTTGGGTGGTTTGATCTACGAGCAGTACTTC. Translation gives CASSLGGLIYEQYF.

The CDR3 nucleotides read TGTGCCAGCAGCCCTGGGACAGGCGAAAATGAGCAGTTCTTC. Protein: CASSPGTGENEQFF. The gene calls are TRBV11-2 and TRBJ2-1; TRBD1 agrees at 8 bases. Germline assignment: CDR1 SGHAT and CDR2 FQNNGV. This CDR3 contains 14 residues. The junction had 7 bases not matched to a gene; V was cut back by 5 bases and J by 7 bases.

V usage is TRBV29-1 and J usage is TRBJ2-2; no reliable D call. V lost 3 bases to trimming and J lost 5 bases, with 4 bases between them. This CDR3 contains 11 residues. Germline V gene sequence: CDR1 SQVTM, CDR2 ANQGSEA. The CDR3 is CSVDITGELFF. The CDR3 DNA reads TGCAGCGTTGATATAACCGGGGAGCTGTTTTTT.

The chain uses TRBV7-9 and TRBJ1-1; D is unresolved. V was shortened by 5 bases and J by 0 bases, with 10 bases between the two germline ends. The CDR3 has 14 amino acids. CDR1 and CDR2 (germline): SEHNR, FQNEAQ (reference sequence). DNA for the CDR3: TGTGCCAGCAGCGCCCGAACTGTGAACACTGAAGCTTTCTTT. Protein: CASSARTVNTEAFF.

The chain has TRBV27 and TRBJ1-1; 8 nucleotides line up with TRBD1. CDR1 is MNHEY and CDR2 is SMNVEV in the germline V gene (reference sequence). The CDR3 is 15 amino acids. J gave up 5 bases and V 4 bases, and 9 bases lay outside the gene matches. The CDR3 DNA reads TGTGCCAGCAGTTCTACGACAGGGGTTCTAACTGAAGCTTTCTTT. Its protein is CASSSTTGVLTEAFF.

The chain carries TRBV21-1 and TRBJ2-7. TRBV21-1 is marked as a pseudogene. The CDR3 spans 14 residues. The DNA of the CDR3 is TGTGCCAGCAGCAATGATAACGTCTCCTACGAGCAGTACTTC. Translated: CASSNDNVSYEQYF.

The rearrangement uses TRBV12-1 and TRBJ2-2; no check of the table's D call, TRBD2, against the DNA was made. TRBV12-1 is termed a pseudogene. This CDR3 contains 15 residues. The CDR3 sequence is CANRPGSGNTGELFF. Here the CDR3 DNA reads TGTGCCAACCGACCGGGTAGCGGAAACACCGGGGAGCTGTTTTTT.

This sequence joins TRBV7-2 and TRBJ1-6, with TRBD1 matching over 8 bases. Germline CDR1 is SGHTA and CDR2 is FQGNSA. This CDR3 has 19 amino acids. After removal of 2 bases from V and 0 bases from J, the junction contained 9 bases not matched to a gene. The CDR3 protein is CASSLSTGDMSSYNSPLHF. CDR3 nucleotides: TGTGCCAGCAGCTTATCGACAGGGGATATGAGCTCCTATAATTCACCCCTCCACTTT.

CDR3 bases: TGTGCCAGCACCCCACTAGCGGGGCGATACAATGAGCAGTTCTTC. Translating it yields CASTPLAGRYNEQFF. The chain employs TRBV6-5 and TRBJ2-1; TRBD2 matches 10 bases. Germline CDR1 and CDR2: MNHEY and SVGAGI. V trimming: 7 bases; J trimming: 4 bases; junction bases outside the gene matches: 7. This CDR3 region has 15 residues.

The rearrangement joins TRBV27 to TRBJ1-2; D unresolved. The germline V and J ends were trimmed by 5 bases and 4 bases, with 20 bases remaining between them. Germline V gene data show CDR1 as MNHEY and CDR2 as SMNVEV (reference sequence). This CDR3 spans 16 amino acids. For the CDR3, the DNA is TGTGCCAGCAGTACGATCCCCAAAACAGCATTCTATGGCTACACCTTC. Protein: CASSTIPKTAFYGYTF.

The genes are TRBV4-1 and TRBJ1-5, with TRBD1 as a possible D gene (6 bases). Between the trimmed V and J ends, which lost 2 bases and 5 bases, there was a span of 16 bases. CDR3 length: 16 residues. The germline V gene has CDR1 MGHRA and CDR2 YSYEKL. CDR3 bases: TGCGCCAGCAGCCAATGGGCAGGGGTACCCGATCAGCCCCAGCATTTT. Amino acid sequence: CASSQWAGVPDQPQHF.

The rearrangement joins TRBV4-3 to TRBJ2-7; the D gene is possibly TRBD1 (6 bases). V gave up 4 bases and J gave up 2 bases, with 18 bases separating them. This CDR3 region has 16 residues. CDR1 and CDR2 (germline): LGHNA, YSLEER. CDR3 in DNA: TGCGCCAGCAGCCTACAGATCGTAGGGGGAACCTACGAGCAGTACTTC. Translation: CASSLQIVGGTYEQYF.

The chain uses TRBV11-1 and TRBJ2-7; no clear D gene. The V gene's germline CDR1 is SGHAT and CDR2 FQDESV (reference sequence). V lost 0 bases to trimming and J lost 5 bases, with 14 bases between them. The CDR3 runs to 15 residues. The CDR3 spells CASSLASYLTHEQYF. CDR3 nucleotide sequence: TGTGCCAGCAGCTTAGCCTCCTATCTCACCCACGAGCAGTACTTC.

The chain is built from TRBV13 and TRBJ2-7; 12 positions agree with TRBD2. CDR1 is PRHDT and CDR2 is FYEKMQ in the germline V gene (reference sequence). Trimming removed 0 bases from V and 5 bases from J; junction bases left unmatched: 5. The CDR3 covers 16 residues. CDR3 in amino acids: CASSLGLAGGSDEQYF. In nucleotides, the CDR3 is TGTGCCAGCAGCTTAGGGCTAGCGGGAGGGTCGGACGAGCAGTACTTC.

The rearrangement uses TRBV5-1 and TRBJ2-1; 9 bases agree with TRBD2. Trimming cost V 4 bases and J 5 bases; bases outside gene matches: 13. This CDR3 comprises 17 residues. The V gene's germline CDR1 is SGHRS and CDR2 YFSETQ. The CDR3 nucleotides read TGCGCCAGCAGCCTTAGCGGGGGAAGCGGGACGGACAATGAGCAGTTCTTC. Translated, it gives CASSLSGGSGTDNEQFF. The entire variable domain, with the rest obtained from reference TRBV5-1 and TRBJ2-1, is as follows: KAGVTQTPRYLIKTRGQQVTLSCSPISGHRSVSWYQQTPGQGLQFLFEYFSETQRNKGNFPGRFSGRQFSNSRSEMNVSTLELGDSALYLCASSLSGGSGTDNEQFFGPGTRLTVL.

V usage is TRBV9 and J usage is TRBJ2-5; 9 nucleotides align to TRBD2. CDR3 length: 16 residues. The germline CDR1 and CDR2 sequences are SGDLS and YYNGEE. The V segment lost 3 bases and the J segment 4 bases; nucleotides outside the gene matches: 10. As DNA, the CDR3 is TGTGCCAGCAGCGCTACACTAGCGGGTATCCCAGAGACCCAGTACTTC. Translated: CASSATLAGIPETQYF.

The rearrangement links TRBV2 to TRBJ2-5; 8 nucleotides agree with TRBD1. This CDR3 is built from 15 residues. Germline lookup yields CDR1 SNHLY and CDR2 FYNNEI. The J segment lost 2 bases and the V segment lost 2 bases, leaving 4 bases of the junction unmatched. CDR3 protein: CASSELDREQETQYF. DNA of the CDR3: TGTGCCAGCAGTGAACTGGACAGGGAACAAGAGACCCAGTACTTC.

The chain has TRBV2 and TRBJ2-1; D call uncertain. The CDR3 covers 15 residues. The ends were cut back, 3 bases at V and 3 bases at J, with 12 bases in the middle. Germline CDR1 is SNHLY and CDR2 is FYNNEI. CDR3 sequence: CASSEGSDFYNEQFF. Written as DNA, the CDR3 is TGTGCCAGCAGTGAGGGTTCGGATTTCTACAATGAGCAGTTCTTC.

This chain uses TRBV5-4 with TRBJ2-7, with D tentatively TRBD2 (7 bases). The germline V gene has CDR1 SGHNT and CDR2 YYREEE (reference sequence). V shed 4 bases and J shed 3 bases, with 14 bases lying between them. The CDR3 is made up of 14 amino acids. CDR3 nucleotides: TGTGCCAGCAGCCAAGGGGGGGGGTACTACGAGCAGTACTTC. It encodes CASSQGGGYYEQYF.

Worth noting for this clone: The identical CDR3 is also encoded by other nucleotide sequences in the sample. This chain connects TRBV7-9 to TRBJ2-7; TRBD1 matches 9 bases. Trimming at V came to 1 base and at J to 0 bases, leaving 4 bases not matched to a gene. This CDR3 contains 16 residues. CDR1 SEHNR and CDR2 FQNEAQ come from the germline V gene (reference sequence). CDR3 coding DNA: TGTGCCAGCAGCTTAGGAGGACAGGGGCTCTCCTACGAGCAGTACTTC. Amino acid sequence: CASSLGGQGLSYEQYF.